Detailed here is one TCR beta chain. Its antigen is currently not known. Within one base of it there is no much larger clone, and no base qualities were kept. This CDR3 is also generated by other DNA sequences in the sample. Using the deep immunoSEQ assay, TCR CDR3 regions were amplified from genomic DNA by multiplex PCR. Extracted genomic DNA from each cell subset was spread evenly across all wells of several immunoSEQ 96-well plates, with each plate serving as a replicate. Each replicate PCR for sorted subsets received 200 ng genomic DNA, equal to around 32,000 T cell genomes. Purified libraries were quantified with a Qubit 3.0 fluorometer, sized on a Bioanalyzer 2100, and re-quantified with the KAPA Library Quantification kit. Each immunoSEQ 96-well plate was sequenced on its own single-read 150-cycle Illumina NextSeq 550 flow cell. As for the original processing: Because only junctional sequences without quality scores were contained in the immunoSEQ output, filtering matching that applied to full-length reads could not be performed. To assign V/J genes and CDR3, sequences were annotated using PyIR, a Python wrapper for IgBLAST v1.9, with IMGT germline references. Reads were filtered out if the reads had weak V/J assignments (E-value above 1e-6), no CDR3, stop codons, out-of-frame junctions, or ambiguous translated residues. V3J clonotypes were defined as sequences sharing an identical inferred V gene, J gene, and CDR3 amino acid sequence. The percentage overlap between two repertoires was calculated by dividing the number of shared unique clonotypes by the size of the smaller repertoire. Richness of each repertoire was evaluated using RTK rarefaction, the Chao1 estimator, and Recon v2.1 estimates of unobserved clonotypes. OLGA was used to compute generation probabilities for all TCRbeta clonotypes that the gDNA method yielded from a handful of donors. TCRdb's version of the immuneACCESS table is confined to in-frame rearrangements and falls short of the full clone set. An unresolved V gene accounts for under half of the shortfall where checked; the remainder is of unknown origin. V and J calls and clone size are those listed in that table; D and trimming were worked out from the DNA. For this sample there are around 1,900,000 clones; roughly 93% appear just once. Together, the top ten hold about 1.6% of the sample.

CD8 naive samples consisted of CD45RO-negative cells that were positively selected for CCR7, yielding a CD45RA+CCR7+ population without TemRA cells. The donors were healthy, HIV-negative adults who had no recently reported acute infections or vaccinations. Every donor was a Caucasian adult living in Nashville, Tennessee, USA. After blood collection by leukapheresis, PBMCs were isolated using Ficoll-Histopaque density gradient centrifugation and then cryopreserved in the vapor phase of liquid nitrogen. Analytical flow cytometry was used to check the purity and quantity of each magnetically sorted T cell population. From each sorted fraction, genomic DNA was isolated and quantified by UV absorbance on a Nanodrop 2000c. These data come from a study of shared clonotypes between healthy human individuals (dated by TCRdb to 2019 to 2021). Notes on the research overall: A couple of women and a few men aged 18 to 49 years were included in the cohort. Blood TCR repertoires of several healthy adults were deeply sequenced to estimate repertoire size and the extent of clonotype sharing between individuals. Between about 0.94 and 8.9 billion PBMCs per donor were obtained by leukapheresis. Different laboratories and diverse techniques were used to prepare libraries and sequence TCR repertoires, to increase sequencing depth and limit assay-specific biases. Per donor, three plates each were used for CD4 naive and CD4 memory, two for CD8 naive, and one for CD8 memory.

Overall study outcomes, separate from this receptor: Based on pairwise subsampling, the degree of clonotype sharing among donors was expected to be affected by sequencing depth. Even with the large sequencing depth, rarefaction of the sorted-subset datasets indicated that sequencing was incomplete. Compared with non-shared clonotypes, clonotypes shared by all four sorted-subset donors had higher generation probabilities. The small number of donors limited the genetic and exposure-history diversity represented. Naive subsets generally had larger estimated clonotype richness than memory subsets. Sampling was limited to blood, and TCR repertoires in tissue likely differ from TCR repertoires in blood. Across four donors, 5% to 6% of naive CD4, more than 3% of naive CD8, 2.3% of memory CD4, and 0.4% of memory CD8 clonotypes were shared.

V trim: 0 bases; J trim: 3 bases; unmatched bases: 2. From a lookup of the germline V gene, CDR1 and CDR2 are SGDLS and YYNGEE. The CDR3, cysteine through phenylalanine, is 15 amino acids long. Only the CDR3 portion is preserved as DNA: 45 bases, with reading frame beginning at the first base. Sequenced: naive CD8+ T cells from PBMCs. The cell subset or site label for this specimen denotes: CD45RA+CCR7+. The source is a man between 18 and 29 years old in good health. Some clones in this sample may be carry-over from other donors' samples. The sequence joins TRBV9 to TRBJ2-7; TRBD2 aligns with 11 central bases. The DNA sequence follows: TGTGCCAGCAGCGTAGTAGCGGGGGGGAACTACGAGCAGTACTTC. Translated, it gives CASSVVAGGNYEQYF.